This entry lists 3 T cell receptor beta chains sequenced from one sample in a study of cytotoxic CD8 clonotypes in ibrutinib-treated CLL. Clones were sequenced by immunoSEQ multiplex PCR, and TCRdb holds only the in-frame ones, with some missing. The sample records approximately 200,000 clones, around three quarters being singletons. The sample here was PBMCs, taken after 24 months of ibrutinib treatment. These receptors all come from a human donor with chronic lymphocytic leukemia.

There are many counts of this clone. The chain has TRBV29-1 and TRBJ2-3, with D unresolved. V lost 6 bases and J lost 1, with 5 bases in between. The CDR3 extends over 11 amino acids. Germline V gene sequence: CDR1 SQVTM, CDR2 ANQGSEA. The CDR3 sequence: CSVGRTDTQYF. CDR3 bases: TGCAGCGTAGGACGCACAGATACGCAGTATTTT.

This clone was observed once. This chain links TRBV10-3 with TRBJ2-1; a weak D match, TRBD1 (6 bases). The V gene's germline CDR1 is ENHRY and CDR2 SYGVKD. The CDR3 loop spans 16 amino acids. V lost 2 bases and J 4 bases, leaving 15 bases between the germline ends. The CDR3: CAISEKGRRGYNEQFF. The CDR3 DNA sequence: TGTGCCATCAGTGAGAAGGGAAGAAGGGGGTACAATGAGCAGTTCTTC.

The chain has TRBV19 and TRBJ1-2; D not resolved. The CDR3 is 13 amino acids. V was pared by 4 bases and J by 1 base, with 7 bases between. Germline V gene data show CDR1 as LNHDA and CDR2 as SQIVND (reference sequence). CDR3 residues: CASSRNSNYGYTF. The DNA for the CDR3 is TGTGCCAGTAGTAGGAACAGTAACTATGGCTACACCTTC. The variable domain in full, completed from reference TRBV19 and TRBJ1-2, reads DGGITQSPKYLFRKEGQNVTLSCEQNLNHDAMYWYRQDPGQGLRLIYYSQIVNDFQKGDIAEGYSVSREKKESFPLTVTSAQKNPTAFYLCASSRNSNYGYTFGSGTRLTVV.